This section outlines one T cell receptor beta chain sequence together with its context. Its matching antigen is unknown. This sample was taken from a study of post-analysis software for immune sequencing data. General study results and limits: Patients used roughly five TRBV segments, including TRBV5-6, TRBV5-1 and TRBV20-1, more often than controls.

This CDR3 has 18 amino acids. J gave up 0 bases and V 6 bases, and 9 bases lay outside the gene matches. CDR1 and CDR2 (germline): LNHDA, SQIVND (reference sequence). The library was made from cDNA and included unique molecular identifiers. A population of about 0.95 to 10 million T cells gave rise to about 500,000 cDNA molecules. TCRdb ran MiXCR on the PCR reads and lists one entry per CDR3 protein. The sample consists of about 540,000 distinct CDR3 sequences, around 36% of them appearing once. The receptor's source is a girl aged 2-17 years with multiple sclerosis. The gene calls are TRBV19 and TRBJ2-6, with TRBD1 matching over 9 bases. Input material: blood. The CDR3 sequence is CASSWTGTGTSGANVLTF. Here the CDR3 DNA reads TGTGCCAGTAGCTGGACCGGGACAGGGACCTCTGGGGCCAACGTCCTGACTTTC.